One and the same sample provided the 18 T cell receptor beta chains below, sequenced in a study of technical replicates of blood from four donors. Sequenced by immunoSEQ multiplex PCR; TCRdb stores in-frame clones only, minus some. The sample holds fewer than 90,000 clones, roughly 90% seen once. Sequencing was carried out using T cells isolated from PBMCs. Source of these receptors: a human donor in good health.

V is TRBV4-3 and J is TRBJ1-3, with TRBD1 identical over 7 bases. Per the germline V gene, CDR1 is LGHNA and CDR2 is YSLEER. The CDR3 length is 17 residues. Unmatched junction bases numbered 8, after V lost 3 bases and J lost 0 bases. As DNA, the CDR3 is TGCGCCAGCAGCCACATCGGAGGGGGCTCCTCTGGAAACACCATATATTTT. It specifies CASSHIGGGSSGNTIYF.

The chain couples TRBV4-1 to TRBJ2-3, with D possibly being TRBD1 (6 bases). Trimming pared 0 bases from V and 0 bases from J, leaving 10 bases between. Germline values: CDR1 MGHRA, CDR2 YSYEKL. The CDR3 contains 16 residues. CDR3 bases: TGCGCCAGCAGCCAAGAAGGGGGACCTAGCACAGATACGCAGTATTTT. Protein: CASSQEGGPSTDTQYF.

This chain uses TRBV5-4 with TRBJ2-2, with a possible D match to TRBD1 (6 bases). This CDR3 is 15 amino acids long. The germline V gene encodes CDR1 SGHNT and CDR2 YYREEE (reference sequence). V gave up 5 bases and J gave up 1 base, with 12 bases separating them. This CDR3 is CASSSGQLNTGELFF. CDR3 DNA sequence: TGTGCCAGCAGTTCGGGACAACTGAACACCGGGGAGCTGTTTTTT.

The chain joins TRBV2 to TRBJ2-7; D may be TRBD1 (5 bases). This CDR3 contains 15 residues. The germline V gene has CDR1 SNHLY and CDR2 FYNNEI. Trimming cost V 4 bases and J 1 base, with 14 bases left between them. The CDR3 region has the DNA TGTGCCAGCAGTGGTGGGCCTCAGGGTTCCTACGAGCAGTACTTC. Translation: CASSGGPQGSYEQYF.

The chain joins TRBV19 to TRBJ2-1; 11 bases match TRBD2. The CDR3 is 18 residues long. With V trimmed by 3 bases and J by 11 bases, 18 bases remained unmatched. The germline CDR1 and CDR2 sequences are LNHDA and SQIVND (reference sequence). The CDR3 here is CASSMVWCTSGSRTKQFF. In DNA form, the CDR3 reads TGTGCCAGTAGTATGGTCTGGTGCACTAGCGGGAGTCGGACGAAGCAGTTCTTC.

The chain carries TRBV23-1 and TRBJ1-4; D is unclear. TRBV23-1 is designated an ORF whose function remains uncertain. V gave up 7 bases and J gave up 7 bases, with 7 bases separating them. CDR3 length: 11 residues. The CDR3 reads CASKIGEKLFF. As DNA, the CDR3 is TGCGCCAGCAAAATCGGTGAAAAACTGTTTTTT.

V usage is TRBV27 and J usage is TRBJ1-4, with TRBD1 matching over 9 bases. V shed 8 bases and J 7 bases; nucleotides not matched to a gene: 8. Germline CDR1 reads MNHEY; CDR2 reads SMNVEV (reference sequence). The CDR3 extends over 14 amino acids. The CDR3 sequence: CASGPGTGSEKLFF. The CDR3 coding sequence is TGTGCCAGCGGGCCAGGGACAGGGAGTGAAAAACTGTTTTTT.

This sequence joins TRBV10-2 and TRBJ2-2; no definite D call. Trimming left V 3 bases short and J 6 bases short, with 11 bases between. CDR3 length: 14 residues. Germline CDR1 reads WSHSY; CDR2 reads SAAADI. The CDR3 coding sequence is TGCGCCAGCAGTGACAACTATGAACCCGGGGAGCTGTTTTTT. Amino acids: CASSDNYEPGELFF.

The V call is TRBV7-2, the J call TRBJ2-7, with D tentatively TRBD2 (5 bases). Trimming cost V 2 bases and J 2 bases, with 16 bases left between them. This CDR3 contains 16 residues. Germline assignment: CDR1 SGHTA and CDR2 FQGNSA. CDR3 nucleotide sequence: TGTGCCAGCAGCTTATCGTCATGGAGAGGGACCTACGAGCAGTACTTC. Protein product: CASSLSSWRGTYEQYF.

The chain links TRBV29-1 to TRBJ1-2; 9 positions match TRBD1. Germline V gene sequence: CDR1 SQVTM, CDR2 ANQGSEA. There are 17 residues in the CDR3. Trimming took 6 bases from V and 6 from J; bases not matched to a gene: 20. CDR3 loop: CSVRQPGQGSGRDGYTF. CDR3 sequence (DNA): TGCAGCGTCCGGCAACCGGGACAGGGATCTGGGAGAGATGGCTACACCTTC.

The rearrangement uses TRBV10-3 and TRBJ1-1; D perhaps matches TRBD1 (6 bases). The V and J ends lost 9 bases and 3 bases respectively, with 20 bases between them. Germline CDR1 and CDR2: ENHRY and SYGVKD. CDR3 length: 15 residues. CDR3 residues: CAISEQGKGDTEAFF. DNA for the CDR3: TGTGCCATTTCAGAGCAGGGAAAGGGGGACACTGAAGCTTTCTTT.

The rearrangement uses TRBV9 and TRBJ1-2, with 7 bases that match TRBD1. CDR1 is SGDLS, CDR2 YYNGEE, per germline. The CDR3 sequence is 14 residues long. V shed 5 bases and J 5 bases; nucleotides not matched to a gene: 9. The CDR3 sequence: CASRKTGTEYGYTF. Here the CDR3 DNA reads TGTGCCAGCAGGAAGACAGGGACGGAGTATGGCTACACCTTC.

The chain combines TRBV2 with TRBJ1-1; D might be TRBD1 (5 bases). From germline, CDR1 is SNHLY and CDR2 FYNNEI. V dropped 3 bases and J dropped 1 base, with 6 bases sitting between them. This CDR3 contains 13 residues. The CDR3 DNA reads as TGTGCCAGCAGTGAGGGGGGGAACACTGAAGCTTTCTTT. This gives the protein CASSEGGNTEAFF.

The rearrangement uses TRBV10-1 and TRBJ2-2, with 9 bases aligning to TRBD2. V gave up 5 bases and J gave up 3 bases; unmatched junction bases: 1. From germline, CDR1 is WNHNN and CDR2 SYGVQD (reference sequence). This CDR3 is built from 14 residues. The DNA for the CDR3 is TGCGCCAGCAGTTTAGCGGGAGACACCGGGGAGCTGTTTTTT. It yields the protein CASSLAGDTGELFF.

The chain is built from TRBV29-1 and TRBJ2-7, with 8 bases lining up with TRBD2. Looked up from germline, CDR1 is SQVTM and CDR2 is ANQGSEA. With V trimmed by 6 bases and J by 6 bases, 10 bases remained unmatched. The CDR3 spans 13 residues. The CDR3 loop reads CSVAPGLVSEQYF. CDR3 in DNA: TGCAGCGTCGCACCGGGACTAGTGAGCGAGCAGTACTTC.

The V call is TRBV5-6, the J call TRBJ1-1; possibly TRBD1 for D (6 bases). V lost 4 bases and J 7 bases, leaving 17 bases between the germline ends. In germline, CDR1 is SGHDT, CDR2 YYEEEE. The CDR3 has 14 residues. CDR3 sequence reads: CASSPLHRVDEAFF. DNA for the CDR3: TGTGCCAGCAGCCCACTCCACAGGGTTGATGAAGCTTTCTTT.

Of note for this clone: Additional DNA sequences in this sample encode the identical CDR3. The chain couples TRBV9 to TRBJ1-1, with D uncertain. V was shortened by 0 bases and J by 1 base, with 4 bases between the two germline ends. The CDR3 extends over 13 amino acids. The germline V gene has CDR1 SGDLS and CDR2 YYNGEE. In DNA, the CDR3 is TGTGCCAGCAGCGTAGGCGCGAACACTGAAGCTTTCTTT. Translated, it gives CASSVGANTEAFF.

The chain has TRBV9 and TRBJ2-7, with 9 bases that match TRBD1. Germline lookup yields CDR1 SGDLS and CDR2 YYNGEE. Unmatched junction bases numbered 8, after V lost 7 bases and J lost 3 bases. CDR3 length: 14 amino acids. The CDR3 here is CASSWTGENYEQYF. The CDR3, as DNA: TGTGCCAGCTCTTGGACAGGGGAAAACTACGAGCAGTACTTC.